The 20 T cell receptor beta chains in this list originate from one sample, sequenced in a study of Graves' ophthalmopathy and Graves' hyperthyroidism. The study amplified TCR beta CDR3 regions using RNA transcripts. The workflow started with a first-round RT-PCR run with HTBI primers and then moved on to a second-round multiplex PCR. TCRdb reprocessed the multiplex PCR reads with MiXCR, giving one entry per CDR3 protein. The sample consists of over 650,000 distinct CDR3 sequences, approximately 39% of them appearing once. Sequenced sample: peripheral blood. The source of these receptors is an adult man with Graves' ophthalmopathy.

The CDR3 coding sequence is TGTGCCAGCAGGGGGTGGCGGGAGGGCAACTACGAGCAGTACTTC. Translation gives CASRGWREGNYEQYF. The chain employs TRBV25-1 and TRBJ2-7; 9 bases match TRBD2. The germline gives CDR1 MGHDK, CDR2 SYGVNS. There are 15 residues in the CDR3. Trimming took 6 bases from V and 3 from J; bases not matched to a gene: 9.

At least ten counts were recorded for this clonotype. CDR3 sequence: CASSEPTSGKETQYF. CDR3 DNA: TGTGCCAGCAGTGAACCGACTAGCGGGAAAGAGACCCAGTACTTC. The chain joins TRBV2 to TRBJ2-5; 11 bases fit TRBD2. Looked up from germline, CDR1 is SNHLY and CDR2 is FYNNEI. The trim removed 2 bases at V and 3 bases at J, leaving 2 bases unmatched. This CDR3 has 15 residues.

The V gene is TRBV30, the J gene TRBJ1-2; perhaps TRBD1 as D (5 bases). Germline CDR1 GTSNPN, CDR2 SVGIG (reference sequence). The CDR3 contains 12 residues. The V gene lost 8 bases and the J gene lost 4 bases, with 14 bases spanning the gap. This chain's CDR3 is CAGTPGGYGYTF. The CDR3 DNA reads TGTGCCGGGACCCCGGGAGGCTATGGCTACACCTTC.

As regards this clonotype: The junction departs from the called germline gene at one end, perhaps through a read error. This chain uses TRBV19 with TRBJ2-5; 8 bases match TRBD1. Looked up from germline, CDR1 is LNHDA and CDR2 is SQIVND (reference sequence). This CDR3 has 15 residues. The CDR3 sequence is CGSSDRGDYQETQYF. CDR3 bases: TGTGGCAGTAGTGACAGGGGAGATTACCAAGAGACCCAGTACTTC.

This chain uses TRBV2 with TRBJ2-7, with 9 bases matching TRBD2. Losses at the gene ends were 5 bases for V and 9 bases for J; bases not matched to a gene: 14. Germline CDR1 and CDR2: SNHLY and FYNNEI. This CDR3 is built from 15 residues. Here the CDR3 reads CASSPRSGSVDGQYF. As DNA, the CDR3 is TGTGCCAGCAGTCCCCGTAGCGGGAGCGTAGACGGGCAGTACTTC.

V gene TRBV7-6 combines with J gene TRBJ2-7; 7 nucleotides agree with TRBD1. CDR1 and CDR2 (germline): SGHVS, FNYEAQ. The CDR3 extends over 14 amino acids. The J segment lost 4 bases and the V segment lost 8 bases, leaving 11 bases of the junction unmatched. The CDR3 DNA is TGTGCCAGCTCACCACCAACAGGGGAGTACGAGCAGTACTTC. This encodes CASSPPTGEYEQYF.

This clonotype occurred many times. CDR3 protein: CAISEVQGGRESPLHF. CDR3 nucleotide sequence: TGTGCCATCAGTGAGGTCCAGGGAGGGCGAGAATCACCCCTCCACTTT. The V call is TRBV10-3, the J call TRBJ1-6; D perhaps matches TRBD1 (5 bases). Germline lookup yields CDR1 ENHRY and CDR2 SYGVKD. Trimming pared 2 bases from V and 10 bases from J, leaving 18 bases between. This CDR3 is 16 amino acids long.

This clonotype was picked up many times. At one boundary the junction diverges from the germline segment, which might be a read error. The chain has TRBV7-8 and TRBJ2-2; D is possibly TRBD2 (6 bases). Per the germline V gene, CDR1 is SGHVS and CDR2 is FQNEAQ. This CDR3 is built from 18 residues. The CDR3 sequence is CASSAPAGPSLGTGELFF. In DNA form, the CDR3 reads TGCGCCAGCAGCGCCCCCGCGGGGCCCTCCCTTGGCACCGGGGAGCTGTTTTTT.

In its sample, this clonotype was seen many times. V usage is TRBV20-1 and J usage is TRBJ2-7, with D perhaps given as TRBD1 or TRBD2 (5 bases each). The V end was cut by 4 bases, the J end by 4 bases, with 11 bases between. The CDR3 is made up of 12 amino acids. The germline CDR1 and CDR2 sequences are DFQATT and SNEGSKA (reference sequence). CDR3 in DNA: TGCAGTGCTACGGGACGGACTTACGAGCAGTACTTC. Its translation: CSATGRTYEQYF.

This clonotype was counted at least ten times. V usage is TRBV5-1 and J usage is TRBJ1-1, with D hard to call. Trimming pared 1 base from V and 6 bases from J, leaving 22 bases between. The CDR3 is 17 residues long. Per germline, CDR1 SGHRS and CDR2 YFSETQ. The CDR3: CASSLSVFGPPQAEAFF. The CDR3 region has the DNA TGCGCCAGCAGCTTGTCGGTTTTCGGGCCTCCTCAAGCTGAAGCTTTCTTT.

This clonotype was recorded at least ten times. The rearrangement links TRBV10-3 to TRBJ1-6; TRBD1 is a possible D gene (5 bases). The germline V gene encodes CDR1 ENHRY and CDR2 SYGVKD. Trimming shortened V by 6 bases and J by 5 bases, and 8 bases separated the two germline ends. This CDR3 has 13 amino acids. CDR3 amino acids: CAIRGTDNSPLHF. CDR3 DNA: TGTGCCATCAGGGGGACGGATAATTCACCCCTCCACTTT.

V is TRBV6-1 and J is TRBJ2-2; TRBD2 matches at 12 bases. The CDR3 is 17 residues long. The junction had 8 bases not matched to a gene; V was cut back by 5 bases and J by 4 bases. Germline CDR1 reads MNHNS; CDR2 reads SASEGT. The CDR3 protein is CASSKSLLAGGTGELFF. The CDR3 region has the DNA TGTGCCAGCAGTAAGAGTTTACTAGCGGGGGGCACCGGGGAGCTGTTTTTT.

This clonotype was observed at least ten times. V gene TRBV2 combines with J gene TRBJ1-3; D is unclear. CDR1 SNHLY and CDR2 FYNNEI come from the germline V gene. The CDR3 spans 13 residues. The V end lost 1 base, the J end lost 4 bases, and 5 bases lay between the germline ends. CDR3 region: CASSEDGGNTIYF. The DNA for the CDR3 is TGTGCCAGCAGTGAAGATGGAGGAAACACCATATATTTT.

In this sample, this clonotype turned up many times. The chain combines TRBV5-6 with TRBJ1-4; D may be TRBD1 (5 bases). Germline CDR1 reads SGHDT; CDR2 reads YYEEEE. The CDR3 is made up of 15 amino acids. Trimming shortened V by 1 base and J by 2 bases, and 9 bases separated the two germline ends. The CDR3 nucleotides read TGTGCCAGCAGCTTGTGGGGACTTACTAATGAAAAACTGTTTTTT. It codes for CASSLWGLTNEKLFF.

V and J are TRBV10-3 and TRBJ2-7; D perhaps matches TRBD2 (5 bases). Gene TRBJ2-1 matches the end of the DNA better, so the J call may be wrong. The CDR3 contains 14 residues. The germline CDR1 and CDR2 sequences are ENHRY and SYGVKD. DNA of the CDR3: TGTGCCATCAGTGAACAGCGGAGGTACAATGAGCAGTTCTTC. Protein product: CAISEQRRYNEQFF.

This clonotype appeared many times. The CDR3 here is CATSRGGTKETQYF. As DNA, the CDR3 is TGTGCCACCAGCAGAGGTGGCACCAAAGAGACCCAGTACTTC. J is TRBJ2-5 and V is TRBV15, with D unresolved. The germline gives CDR1 LNHNV, CDR2 YYDKDF (reference sequence). Trimming shortened V by 1 base and J by 3 bases, and 9 bases separated the two germline ends. The CDR3 is made up of 14 amino acids.

In this sample, this clonotype turned up many times. The chain recombines TRBV13 with TRBJ1-6, with D possibly being TRBD1 (5 bases). The CDR3 covers 14 residues. CDR1 and CDR2 from the germline V gene are PRHDT and FYEKMQ (reference sequence). Trimming removed 5 bases at V and 6 bases at J, with 11 bases between. CDR3 DNA sequence: TGTGCCAGCAGCCAGGGACCGACTAATTCACCCCTCCACTTT. Its protein product is CASSQGPTNSPLHF.

This clonotype has a count of ten or more. The chain employs TRBV7-9 and TRBJ1-4, with D tentatively TRBD1 (5 bases). V was clipped by 5 bases and J by 8 bases, with 15 bases between them. The CDR3 length is 14 residues. Germline V gene lookup returns CDR1 SEHNR and CDR2 FQNEAQ (reference sequence). The CDR3 DNA follows: TGTGCCAGCAGCGAGGGACGTGCGTGGGAAAAACTGTTTTTT. It specifies CASSEGRAWEKLFF.

This clonotype was detected ten times or more. The J gene is TRBJ1-4, the V gene TRBV2; the D gene is possibly TRBD1 (5 bases). V gave up 4 bases and J gave up 8 bases, with 11 bases separating them. The CDR3 totals 13 residues. The V gene's germline CDR1 is SNHLY and CDR2 FYNNEI. In DNA, the CDR3 is TGTGCCAGCAGTGGTGAGGGGAGAGAAAAACTGTTTTTT. This sequence encodes CASSGEGREKLFF.

The rearrangement uses TRBV24-1 and TRBJ1-4; D remains unclear. Trimming took off 4 bases at V and 10 bases at J, with 12 bases between the two ends. CDR3 length: 13 residues. CDR1 and CDR2 (germline): KGHDR, SFDVKD. The DNA of the CDR3 is TGTGCCACCAGTGACGGGAGCTCTGGAAAACTGTTTTTT. It encodes CATSDGSSGKLFF.